Presented here are 8 T cell receptor beta chains from one specimen sequenced in a study of blood T cell repertoires in COVID-19. Clones were sequenced by immunoSEQ multiplex PCR, and TCRdb holds only the in-frame ones, with some missing. The sample has a few hundred thousand clones; around 87% are singletons. Material for sequencing was PBMCs or T cells enriched from blood (not recorded which). Receptors were obtained from a man aged 35-49 years in a cohort exposed to, infected with or recovered from COVID-19 (not recorded which).

This clone came up a few times. The chain combines TRBV6-4 with TRBJ1-6; the match to TRBD1 covers 9 bases. This CDR3 has 14 residues. V lost 0 bases and J lost 10; bases outside the gene matches: 1. CDR1 is MRHNA, CDR2 SNTAGT, per germline. The CDR3 region is CASSDSDRGSPLHF. Here the CDR3 DNA reads TGTGCCAGCAGTGACTCGGACAGGGGCTCACCCCTCCACTTT.

The chain has TRBV7-2 and TRBJ1-5, with a possible D match to TRBD1 (6 bases). Germline assignment: CDR1 SGHTA and CDR2 FQGNSA. Between the trimmed V and J ends, which lost 1 base and 2 bases, there was a span of 15 bases. The CDR3 is 17 residues long. The CDR3 protein is CASSLVPGSGGNQPQHF. The CDR3 nucleotides are TGTGCCAGCAGCTTAGTGCCAGGGTCAGGGGGCAATCAGCCCCAGCATTTT. The variable domain in full, completed from reference TRBV7-2 and TRBJ1-5, reads GAGVSQSPSNKVTEKGKDVELRCDPISGHTALYWYRQSLGQGLEFLIYFQGNSAPDKSGLPSDRFSAERTGGSVSTLTIQRTQQEDSAVYLCASSLVPGSGGNQPQHFGDGTRLSIL.

CDR3 region: CASSERDTEAFF. The CDR3 DNA reads TGCGCCAGCAGTGAGCGGGACACTGAAGCTTTCTTT. The V call is TRBV10-1, the J call TRBJ1-1; D unclear. V was shortened by 2 bases and J by 3 bases, with 4 bases between the two germline ends. The CDR3 runs to 12 residues. Germline loops: CDR1 WNHNN, CDR2 SYGVQD (reference sequence).

This chain connects TRBV25-1 to TRBJ2-3, with 10 bases identical to TRBD1. V shed 3 bases, J shed 3 bases, and the junction held 3 bases outside the gene matches. The CDR3 is 15 residues long. CDR1 and CDR2 (germline): MGHDK, SYGVNS. The CDR3 reads CASSDDRGLTDTQYF. CDR3 coding DNA: TGTGCCAGCAGTGATGACAGGGGGCTTACAGATACGCAGTATTTT.

This clone was picked up a small number of times. The V gene is TRBV10-3, the J gene TRBJ1-6; maybe TRBD1 (5 bases). Trimming shortened V by 2 bases and J by 7 bases, and 9 bases separated the two germline ends. This CDR3 region has 14 residues. Germline V CDR1 and CDR2: ENHRY, SYGVKD. The CDR3, as DNA: TGTGCCATCAGTGAGGAACAGGAGAATTCACCCCTCCACTTT. It translates to CAISEEQENSPLHF.

The chain combines TRBV5-1 with TRBJ1-4; no clear D. Germline values: CDR1 SGHRS, CDR2 YFSETQ. Trimming removed 0 bases at V and 3 bases at J, with 9 bases between. This CDR3 region has 15 residues. CDR3 residues: CASSLGGDPNEKLFF. CDR3 DNA: TGCGCCAGCAGCTTGGGGGGAGATCCTAATGAAAAACTGTTTTTT. The full variable domain, in which reference TRBV5-1 and TRBJ1-4 provide the parts outside the CDR3, is KAGVTQTPRYLIKTRGQQVTLSCSPISGHRSVSWYQQTPGQGLQFLFEYFSETQRNKGNFPGRFSGRQFSNSRSEMNVSTLELGDSALYLCASSLGGDPNEKLFFGSGTQLSVL.

The chain's CDR3 is CASRGHLGTEAFF. CDR3 bases: TGTGCCAGCCGAGGACATTTGGGGACTGAAGCTTTCTTT. V usage is TRBV28 and J usage is TRBJ1-1; maybe TRBD1 (5 bases). CDR3 length: 13 amino acids. The V gene's germline CDR1 is MDHEN and CDR2 SYDVKM. V was trimmed by 8 bases and J by 5 bases, leaving 15 bases between them.

This clone came up a few times. In nucleotides, the CDR3 is TGTGCCAGCTCAGCAGGATCGGATAATTCACCCCTCCACTTT. Its translation: CASSAGSDNSPLHF. The chain has TRBV18 and TRBJ1-6; D unresolved. The germline gives CDR1 KGHSH, CDR2 LQKENI. Trimming took off 5 bases at V and 5 bases at J, with 10 bases between the two ends. The CDR3 has 14 residues.